The clone carrying this T cell receptor (beta chain) was seen repeatedly, ten times or more. Antigen unknown. This sample stems from a study of metastatic and nonmetastatic thyroid tumors. Across the whole study: Across blood and tumor or nodule tissue, repertoires from malignant and benign thyroid patients were compared with one another. General observations from the study: It was reported that TCR beta diversity was significantly higher in malignant thyroid tumors than benign nodules, in blood and tumor.

The CDR3 runs 14 residues. Per the germline V gene, CDR1 is MNHNS and CDR2 is SASEGT. Trimming took off 3 bases at V and 0 bases at J, with 6 bases between the two ends. Per the authors' pipeline: Researchers built a distant-metastasis classifier for papillary thyroid cancer that drew on CDR3 differences across clinicopathological groups. TCRdb ran MiXCR on the PCR reads. For this entry, the V and J calls and clone size follow TCRdb and not the study's own pipeline. The profile covers approximately 30,000 clones, with roughly 15% appearing a single time and about 15% taken by the ten largest. The entire patient cohort was treatment-naive prior to thyroid surgery.

The rearrangement links TRBV6-1 to TRBJ1-3; no definite D call. Sequenced: blood. The receptor was derived from a male donor with papillary thyroid cancer or a benign thyroid nodule (not recorded which). Some clones in this sample may be carry-over from other donors' samples. The CDR3 coding sequence is TGTGCCAGCAGTGACCAGAGCTCTGGAAACACCATATATTTT. It encodes CASSDQSSGNTIYF.